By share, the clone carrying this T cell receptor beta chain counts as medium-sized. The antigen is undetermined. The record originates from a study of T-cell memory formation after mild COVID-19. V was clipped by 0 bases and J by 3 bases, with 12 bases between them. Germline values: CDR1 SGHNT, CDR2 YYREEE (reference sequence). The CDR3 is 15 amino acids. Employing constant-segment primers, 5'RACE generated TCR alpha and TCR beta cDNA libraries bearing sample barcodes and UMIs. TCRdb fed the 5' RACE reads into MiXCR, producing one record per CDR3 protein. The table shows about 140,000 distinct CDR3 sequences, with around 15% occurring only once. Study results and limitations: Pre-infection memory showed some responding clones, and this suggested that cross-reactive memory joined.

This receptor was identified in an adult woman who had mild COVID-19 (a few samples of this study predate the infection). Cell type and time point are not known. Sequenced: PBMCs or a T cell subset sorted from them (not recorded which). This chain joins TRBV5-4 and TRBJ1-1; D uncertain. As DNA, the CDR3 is TGTGCCAGCAGCTTGGAAAAGGCCTTTGACACTGAAGCTTTCTTT. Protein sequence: CASSLEKAFDTEAFF.